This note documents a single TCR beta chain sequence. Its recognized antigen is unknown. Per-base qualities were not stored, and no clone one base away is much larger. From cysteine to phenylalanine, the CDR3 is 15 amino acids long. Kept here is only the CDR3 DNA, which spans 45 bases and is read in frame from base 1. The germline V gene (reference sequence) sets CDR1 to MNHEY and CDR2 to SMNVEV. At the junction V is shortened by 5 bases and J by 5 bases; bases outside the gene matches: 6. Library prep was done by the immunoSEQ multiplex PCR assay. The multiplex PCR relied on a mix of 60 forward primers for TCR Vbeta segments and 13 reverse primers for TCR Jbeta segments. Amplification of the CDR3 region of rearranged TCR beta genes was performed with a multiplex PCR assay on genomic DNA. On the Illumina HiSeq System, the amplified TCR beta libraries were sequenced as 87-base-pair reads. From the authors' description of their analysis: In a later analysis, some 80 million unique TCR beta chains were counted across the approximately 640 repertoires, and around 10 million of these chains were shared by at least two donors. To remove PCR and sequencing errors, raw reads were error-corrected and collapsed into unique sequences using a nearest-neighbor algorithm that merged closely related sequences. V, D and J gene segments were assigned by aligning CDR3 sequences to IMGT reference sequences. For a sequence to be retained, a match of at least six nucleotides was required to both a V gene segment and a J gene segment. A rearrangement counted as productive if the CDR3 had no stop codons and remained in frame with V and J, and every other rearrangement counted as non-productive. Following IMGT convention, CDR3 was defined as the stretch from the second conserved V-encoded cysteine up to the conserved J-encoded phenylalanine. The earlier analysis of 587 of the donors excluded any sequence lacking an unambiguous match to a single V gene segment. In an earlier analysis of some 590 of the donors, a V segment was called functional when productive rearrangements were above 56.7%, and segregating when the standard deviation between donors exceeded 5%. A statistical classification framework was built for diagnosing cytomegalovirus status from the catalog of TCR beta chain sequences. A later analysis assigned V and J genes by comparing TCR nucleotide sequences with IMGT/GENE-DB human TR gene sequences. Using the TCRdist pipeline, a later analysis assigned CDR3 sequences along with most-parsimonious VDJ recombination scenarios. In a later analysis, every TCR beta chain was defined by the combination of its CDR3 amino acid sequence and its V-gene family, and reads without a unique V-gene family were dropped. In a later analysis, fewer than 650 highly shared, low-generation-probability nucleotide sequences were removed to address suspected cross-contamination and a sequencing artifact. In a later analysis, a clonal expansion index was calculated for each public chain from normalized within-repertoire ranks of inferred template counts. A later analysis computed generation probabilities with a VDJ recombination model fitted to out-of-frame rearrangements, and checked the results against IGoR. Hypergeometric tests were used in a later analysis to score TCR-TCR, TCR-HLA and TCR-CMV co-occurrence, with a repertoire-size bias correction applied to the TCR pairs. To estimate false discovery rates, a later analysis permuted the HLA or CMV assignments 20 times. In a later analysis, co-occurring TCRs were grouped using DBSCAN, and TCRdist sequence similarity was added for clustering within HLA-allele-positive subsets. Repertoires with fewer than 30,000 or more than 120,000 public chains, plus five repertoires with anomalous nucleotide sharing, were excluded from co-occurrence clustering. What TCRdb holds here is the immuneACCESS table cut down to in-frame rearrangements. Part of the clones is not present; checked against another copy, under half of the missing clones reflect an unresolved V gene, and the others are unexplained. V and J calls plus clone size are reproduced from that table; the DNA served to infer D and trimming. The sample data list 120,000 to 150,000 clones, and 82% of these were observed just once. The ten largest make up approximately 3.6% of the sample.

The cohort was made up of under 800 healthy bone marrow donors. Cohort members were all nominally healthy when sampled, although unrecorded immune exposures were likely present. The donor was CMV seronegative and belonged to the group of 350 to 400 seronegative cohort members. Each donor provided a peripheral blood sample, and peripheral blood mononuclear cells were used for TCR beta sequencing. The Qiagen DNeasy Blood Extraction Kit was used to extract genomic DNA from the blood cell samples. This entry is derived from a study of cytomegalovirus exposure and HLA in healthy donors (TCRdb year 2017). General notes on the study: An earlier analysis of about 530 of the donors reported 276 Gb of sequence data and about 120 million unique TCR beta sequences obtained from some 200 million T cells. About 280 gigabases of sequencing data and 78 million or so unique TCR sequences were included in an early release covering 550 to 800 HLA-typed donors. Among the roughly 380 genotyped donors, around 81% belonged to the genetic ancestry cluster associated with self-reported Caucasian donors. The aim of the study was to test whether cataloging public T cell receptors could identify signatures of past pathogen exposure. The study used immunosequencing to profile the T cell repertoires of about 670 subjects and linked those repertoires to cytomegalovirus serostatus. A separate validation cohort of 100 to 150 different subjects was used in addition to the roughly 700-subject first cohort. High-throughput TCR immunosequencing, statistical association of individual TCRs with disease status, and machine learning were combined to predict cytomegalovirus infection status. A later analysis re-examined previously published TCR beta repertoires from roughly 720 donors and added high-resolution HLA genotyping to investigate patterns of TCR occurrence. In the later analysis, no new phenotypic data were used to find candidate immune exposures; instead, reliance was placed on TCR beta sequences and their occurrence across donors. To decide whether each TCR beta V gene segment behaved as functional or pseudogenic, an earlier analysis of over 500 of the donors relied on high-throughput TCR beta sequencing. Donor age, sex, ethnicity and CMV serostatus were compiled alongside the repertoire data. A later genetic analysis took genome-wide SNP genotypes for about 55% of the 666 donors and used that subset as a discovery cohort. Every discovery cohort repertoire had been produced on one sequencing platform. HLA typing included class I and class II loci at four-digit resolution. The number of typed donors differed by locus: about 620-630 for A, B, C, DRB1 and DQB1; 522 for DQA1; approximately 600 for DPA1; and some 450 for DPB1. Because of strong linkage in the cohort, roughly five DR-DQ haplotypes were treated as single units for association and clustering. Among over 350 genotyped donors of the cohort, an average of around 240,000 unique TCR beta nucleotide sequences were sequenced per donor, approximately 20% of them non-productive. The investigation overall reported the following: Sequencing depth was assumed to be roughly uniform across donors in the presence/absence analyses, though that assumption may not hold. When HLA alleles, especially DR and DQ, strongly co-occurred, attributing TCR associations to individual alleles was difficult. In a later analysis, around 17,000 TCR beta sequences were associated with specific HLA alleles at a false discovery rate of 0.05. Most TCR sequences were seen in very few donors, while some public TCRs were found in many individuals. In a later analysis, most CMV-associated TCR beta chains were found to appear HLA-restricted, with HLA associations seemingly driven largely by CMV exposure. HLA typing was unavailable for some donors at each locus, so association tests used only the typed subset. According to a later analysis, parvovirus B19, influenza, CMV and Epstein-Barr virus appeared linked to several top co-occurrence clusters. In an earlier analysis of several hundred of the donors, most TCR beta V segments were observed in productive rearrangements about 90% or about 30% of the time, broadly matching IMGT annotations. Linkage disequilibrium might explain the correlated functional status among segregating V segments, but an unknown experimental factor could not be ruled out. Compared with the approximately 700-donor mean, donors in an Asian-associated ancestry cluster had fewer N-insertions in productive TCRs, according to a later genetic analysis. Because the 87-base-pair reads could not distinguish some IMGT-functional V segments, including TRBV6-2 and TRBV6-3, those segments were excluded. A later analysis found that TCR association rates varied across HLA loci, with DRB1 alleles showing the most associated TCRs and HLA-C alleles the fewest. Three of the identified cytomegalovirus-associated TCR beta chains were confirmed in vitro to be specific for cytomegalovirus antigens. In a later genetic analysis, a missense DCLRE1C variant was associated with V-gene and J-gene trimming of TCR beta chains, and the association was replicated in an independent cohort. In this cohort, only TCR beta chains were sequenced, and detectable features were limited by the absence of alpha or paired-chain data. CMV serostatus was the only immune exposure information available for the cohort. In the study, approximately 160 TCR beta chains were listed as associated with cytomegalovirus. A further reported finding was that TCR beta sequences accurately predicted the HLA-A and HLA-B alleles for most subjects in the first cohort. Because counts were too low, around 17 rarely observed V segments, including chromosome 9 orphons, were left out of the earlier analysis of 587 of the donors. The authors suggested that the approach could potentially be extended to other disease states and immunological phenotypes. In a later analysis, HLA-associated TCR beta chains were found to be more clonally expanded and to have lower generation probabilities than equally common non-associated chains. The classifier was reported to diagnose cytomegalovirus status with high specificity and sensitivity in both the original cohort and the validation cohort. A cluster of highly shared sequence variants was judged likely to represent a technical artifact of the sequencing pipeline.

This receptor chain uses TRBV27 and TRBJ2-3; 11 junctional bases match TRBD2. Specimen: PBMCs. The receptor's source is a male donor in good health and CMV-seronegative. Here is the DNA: TGTGCCAGCAGTCGGCTAGCGGGAGGTGTAGATACGCAGTATTTT. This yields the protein CASSRLAGGVDTQYF.